The clone carrying this T cell receptor (beta chain) was recorded many times. This CDR3 is 15 amino acids long. Trimming pared 0 bases from V and 6 bases from J, leaving 12 bases between. Per the germline V gene, CDR1 is SGHRS and CDR2 is YFSETQ. This sample is part of a study of patients and donors after allogeneic stem cell transplantation. One entry per CDR3 protein, called by TCRdb with MiXCR from the RT-PCR reads. The sample consists of about 960,000 distinct CDR3 sequences, under 20% of them appearing once. The chain employs TRBV5-1 and TRBJ1-4; possible D gene TRBD1, 6 bases. This receptor was identified in a human donor who was either an allogeneic HSCT recipient or a stem cell or donor lymphocyte infusion donor (not recorded which). It is not recorded whose cells these are; they may come from a transplant donor. The sequenced sample was blood, either unsorted or a sorted T cell fraction (not recorded which). CDR3 amino acids: CASSLERGLDEKLFF. The CDR3 nucleotides read TGCGCCAGCAGCTTGGAGAGGGGGTTGGATGAAAAACTGTTTTTT. Variable domain in full (rest from reference TRBV5-1 and TRBJ1-4): KAGVTQTPRYLIKTRGQQVTLSCSPISGHRSVSWYQQTPGQGLQFLFEYFSETQRNKGNFPGRFSGRQFSNSRSEMNVSTLELGDSALYLCASSLERGLDEKLFFGSGTQLSVL.